A selection of T cell receptor beta chains follows, all from one sample in a study of Graves' ophthalmopathy and Graves' hyperthyroidism. MiXCR, applied by TCRdb to the multiplex PCR reads, yields one record per CDR3 protein. The table shows 40,000 or so distinct CDR3 sequences, with 52% occurring only once. Sequencing was carried out using peripheral blood. The source is an adult man with Graves' ophthalmopathy. Both conserved end residues are part of each CDR3. The order of the fields is clone size, J gene, D gene, V gene, CDR3 DNA, CDR3 protein. A D gene is named only where the DNA matches it firmly. Some rows mark clone size as missing; the rest say once, few, many or name a class of expanded clone.

size: many
J: TRBJ2-7
D: TRBD1
V: TRBV29-1
DNA: TGCAGCTTAAGTTTCAGGGGGACCTACGAGCAGTACTTC
CDR3: CSLSFRGTYEQYF

size: many
J: TRBJ1-6
D: TRBD1
V: TRBV4-1
DNA: TGCGCCAGCAGCCAAGCCGGGACAGGGAGTTCACCCCTCCACTTT
CDR3: CASSQAGTGSSPLHF

size: medium-sized
J: TRBJ2-5
D: -
V: TRBV15
DNA: TGTGCCACCAGCAGAGATCACCAGACCCAGTACTTC
CDR3: CATSRDHQTQYF

size: -
J: TRBJ2-2
D: -
V: TRBV10-1
DNA: TGCGCCAGCAGTGACAGGGACACCGGGGAGCTGGTTTTT
CDR3: CASSDRDTGELVF

size: -
J: TRBJ1-1
D: -
V: TRBV5-6
DNA: TGTGCCAGCAGCTTGCCGAACACTGAAGCTTTCTTT
CDR3: CASSLPNTEAFF

size: many
J: TRBJ2-3
D: -
V: TRBV5-8
DNA: TGTGCCAGCAGATATGGGGGCACAGATACGCAGTATTTT
CDR3: CASRYGGTDTQYF

size: once
J: TRBJ1-2
D: -
V: TRBV10-2
DNA: TGCGCCAGCGGCGAACAGGGCCGCTACGGCTACACCTTC
CDR3: CASGEQGRYGYTF

size: many
J: TRBJ2-1
D: -
V: TRBV4-1
DNA: TGCGCCAGCAGCCAAGAAGATACATACTACAATGAGCAGTTCTTC
CDR3: CASSQEDTYYNEQFF

size: -
J: TRBJ2-1
D: TRBD2
V: TRBV25-1
DNA: TGTGCCTGCAGTGCTAAGGGACTAGCGGGGTACAATGAGCAGTTCTTC
CDR3: CACSAKGLAGYNEQFF

size: -
J: TRBJ1-2
D: -
V: TRBV25-1
DNA: TGTGCCAGCAGCCTAAACCGTGCTAACTATGGCTACACCTTC
CDR3: CASSLNRANYGYTF

size: many
J: TRBJ1-1
D: TRBD1
V: TRBV12-3/TRBV12-4
DNA: TGTGCCAGCAGCCGACCAGAGGGGGCCGTGAGGAACACTGAAGCTTTCTTT
CDR3: CASSRPEGAVRNTEAFF

size: many
J: TRBJ1-5
D: -
V: TRBV7-9
DNA: TGTGCCAGCAGCTCAGGACAGTCCGCAGGAAGCAATCAGCCCCAGCATTTT
CDR3: CASSSGQSAGSNQPQHF

size: -
J: TRBJ2-7
D: TRBD2
V: TRBV15
DNA: TGTGCCACCAGCGCACTAGCGGGAGTGTCCTACGAGCAGTACTTC
CDR3: CATSALAGVSYEQYF

size: many
J: TRBJ1-6
D: -
V: TRBV28
DNA: TGTGCCAGCAGGAGTGGGGCGAATTCGTCACCCCTCCACTTT
CDR3: CASRSGANSSPLHF

size: -
J: TRBJ1-2
D: TRBD1
V: TRBV20-1
DNA: TGCAGTGCCCCCCGTGGACAGGGCGACTATGGCTACACCTTC
CDR3: CSAPRGQGDYGYTF

size: -
J: TRBJ1-2
D: -
V: TRBV7-2
DNA: TGTGCCACCATTCCCGGGGCAGGTCCTAACTATGGCTACACCTTC
CDR3: CATIPGAGPNYGYTF

size: -
J: TRBJ2-5
D: TRBD2
V: TRBV6-1
DNA: TGTGCCAGCAGTGAAGCGGGAGGGCTGGAGACCCAGTACTTC
CDR3: CASSEAGGLETQYF

size: few
J: TRBJ2-7
D: -
V: TRBV6-6
DNA: TGTGCCAGCAGTCCACATCCAGGGGTCGAGCAGTACTTC
CDR3: CASSPHPGVEQYF

size: -
J: TRBJ2-3
D: -
V: TRBV5-1
DNA: TGCGCCAGCAGCAGGGTAGATACGCAGTATTTT
CDR3: CASSRVDTQYF

size: many
J: TRBJ2-7
D: -
V: TRBV30
DNA: TGTGCCTGGGGGGGGAGGCACGAGCAGTACTTC
CDR3: CAWGGRHEQYF

size: once
J: TRBJ1-1
D: -
V: TRBV2
DNA: TGTGCCAGCAGTGAAGCGGCCGCCGATTACACTGAAGCTTTCTTT
CDR3: CASSEAAADYTEAFF

size: -
J: TRBJ1-5
D: TRBD1
V: TRBV20-1
DNA: TGCAGTGCTATCACCTCTGGGACAGGGGGCTTAAGCAATCAGCCCCAGCATTTT
CDR3: CSAITSGTGGLSNQPQHF

size: many
J: TRBJ2-1
D: -
V: TRBV19
DNA: TGTGCCAGTAGTAAGGGAAACTCCTACAATGAGCAGTTCTTC
CDR3: CASSKGNSYNEQFF

size: -
J: TRBJ2-5
D: -
V: TRBV12-3/TRBV12-4
DNA: TGTGCCAGCAGTTTTTACTATGAAGAGACCCAGTACTTC
CDR3: CASSFYYEETQYF

size: once
J: TRBJ2-7
D: TRBD2
V: TRBV4-2
DNA: TGTGCCAGCAGCCAAGGGGGGTCTAGCGGAGAGGAGGAGCAGTACTTC
CDR3: CASSQGGSSGEEEQYF

size: -
J: TRBJ2-7
D: -
V: TRBV7-8
DNA: TGTGCCAGCAGCTTAGTCAGCTACGAGCAGTACTTC
CDR3: CASSLVSYEQYF

size: -
J: TRBJ2-7
D: -
V: TRBV12-3/TRBV12-4
DNA: TGTGTCAGCGGCGACAGCCACGAGCAGTACTTC
CDR3: CVSGDSHEQYF

size: many
J: TRBJ2-2
D: -
V: TRBV4-2
DNA: TGTGCCAGCAGCCAAACCCGGGGGCAGAACACCGGGGAGCTGTTTTTT
CDR3: CASSQTRGQNTGELFF

size: -
J: TRBJ2-1
D: -
V: TRBV2
DNA: TGTGCCAGCAGTGAAGCGGGGCTGAGCAGTGAGCAGTTCTTC
CDR3: CASSEAGLSSEQFF

size: many
J: TRBJ1-2
D: -
V: TRBV4-3
DNA: TGCGCCAGCAGCCAAGATTTTCCAGGGAACTATGGCTACACCTTC
CDR3: CASSQDFPGNYGYTF

size: many
J: TRBJ2-1
D: TRBD2
V: TRBV3-1
DNA: TGTGCCAGCAGCCCACGGCGGGAGGGCCGCGAAAATGAGCAGTTCTTC
CDR3: CASSPRREGRENEQFF

size: medium-sized
J: TRBJ1-6
D: -
V: TRBV7-9
DNA: TGTGCCAGCGGGACGAAACACGGTTCACCCCTCCACTTT
CDR3: CASGTKHGSPLHF

size: -
J: TRBJ1-5
D: -
V: TRBV20-1
DNA: TGCAGTGCTAGGGGGGCCAGGGAAGGGCAGCCCCAGCATTTT
CDR3: CSARGAREGQPQHF

size: medium-sized
J: TRBJ2-3
D: TRBD1
V: TRBV29-1
DNA: TGCAGCGTTGTGGACAGGGGTCCGGCAGATACGCAGTATTTT
CDR3: CSVVDRGPADTQYF

size: many
J: TRBJ1-1
D: -
V: TRBV16
DNA: TGTGCCAGCAGCCAAGGGACGGGGAGCACTGAAGCTTTCTTT
CDR3: CASSQGTGSTEAFF

size: once
J: TRBJ1-1
D: -
V: TRBV2
DNA: TGTGCCAGCACGAAGGGGAAGAACACTGAAGCTTTCTTT
CDR3: CASTKGKNTEAFF

size: -
J: TRBJ1-2
D: TRBD1
V: TRBV7-9
DNA: TGTGCCAGCAGCAAATCAGGGGGGAACTATGGCTACACCTTC
CDR3: CASSKSGGNYGYTF

size: -
J: TRBJ1-1
D: -
V: TRBV6-2/TRBV6-3
DNA: TGTGCCAGTAGGGACCGAACTTTCACTGAAGCTTTCTTT
CDR3: CASRDRTFTEAFF

size: -
J: TRBJ2-5
D: -
V: TRBV20-1
DNA: TGCAGTGCTAGAGGGAATCAAGAGACCCAGTACTTC
CDR3: CSARGNQETQYF

size: -
J: TRBJ1-1
D: TRBD1
V: TRBV29-1
DNA: TGCAGCGTTTGGGACAGTTACACTGAAGCTTTCTTT
CDR3: CSVWDSYTEAFF

size: many
J: TRBJ2-2
D: -
V: TRBV28
DNA: TGTGCCAGCAGCCCCGCCCCAAAGGCCGGGGAGCTGTTTTTT
CDR3: CASSPAPKAGELFF

size: -
J: TRBJ2-2
D: -
V: TRBV7-3
DNA: TGTGCCAGTAGCTTAATGATAGGGGGCGGGGAGCTGTTTTTC
CDR3: CASSLMIGGGELFF

size: many
J: TRBJ2-1
D: -
V: TRBV12-3/TRBV12-4
DNA: TGTGCCAGCTCAAAGGGTGGCTCCCGGGGAGGAAATGAGCAGTTCTTC
CDR3: CASSKGGSRGGNEQFF

size: many
J: TRBJ1-5
D: -
V: TRBV28
DNA: TGTGCCAGCAATTTTGATAGAAGGCCCCAGCATTTT
CDR3: CASNFDRRPQHF

size: -
J: TRBJ2-5
D: -
V: TRBV20-1
DNA: TGCAGTGCTTCTGGGACTGGCGAAGCGACCCAGTACTTC
CDR3: CSASGTGEATQYF

size: many
J: TRBJ1-1
D: -
V: TRBV5-5
DNA: TGTGCCAGCAGCTTTGGAGGGAACACTGAAGCTTTCTTT
CDR3: CASSFGGNTEAFF

size: -
J: TRBJ2-3
D: TRBD2
V: TRBV29-1
DNA: TGCAGCGTTGTAACTAGCGGTCTGCAAGATACGCAGTATTTT
CDR3: CSVVTSGLQDTQYF

size: many
J: TRBJ1-4
D: -
V: TRBV19
DNA: TGTGCCAGTAAGATTGCGGGGGAAGGTGAAAAACTGTTTTTT
CDR3: CASKIAGEGEKLFF

size: medium-sized
J: TRBJ2-5
D: -
V: TRBV25-1
DNA: TGTGCCAGCAGTGAACCCGGAAACCAAGAGACCCAGTACTTC
CDR3: CASSEPGNQETQYF

size: many
J: TRBJ2-1
D: -
V: TRBV6-1
DNA: TGTGCCAGCAGTGAACGGGGTGGCGCCTACAATGAGCAGTTCTTC
CDR3: CASSERGGAYNEQFF

size: -
J: TRBJ2-2
D: -
V: TRBV5-1
DNA: TGCGCCAGCCGCCAGGCGGGGATGGACACCGGGGAGCTGTTTTTT
CDR3: CASRQAGMDTGELFF

size: many
J: TRBJ2-1
D: -
V: TRBV7-3
DNA: TGTGCCAGCAGCGGCGCTCCGGGTCGCTTGGGAAATGAGCAGTTCTTC
CDR3: CASSGAPGRLGNEQFF

size: -
J: TRBJ2-1
D: TRBD1
V: TRBV7-3
DNA: TGTGCCAGCAGCTTGGGGACAGGGGGTTTGGATGAGCAGTTCTTC
CDR3: CASSLGTGGLDEQFF

size: -
J: TRBJ2-5
D: TRBD2
V: TRBV15
DNA: TGTGCCTGTAGCGGGGGGACCCAGTACTTC
CDR3: CACSGGTQYF

size: -
J: TRBJ2-2
D: -
V: TRBV2
DNA: TGTGCCAGCATGGGGGGGCTGTTTTTT
CDR3: CASMGGLFF

size: medium-sized
J: TRBJ1-2
D: -
V: TRBV10-3
DNA: TGTGCCATCAGTGAGTCTCTTGGCTACACCTTC
CDR3: CAISESLGYTF

size: medium-sized
J: TRBJ2-1
D: -
V: TRBV29-1
DNA: TGCAGCGTTGAACCGTGGGACGGCCCGTACAATGAGCAGTTCTTC
CDR3: CSVEPWDGPYNEQFF

size: -
J: TRBJ1-2
D: -
V: TRBV20-1
DNA: TGCAGTGCGCCCCGACCGAGACAAATGGACTATGGCTACACCTTC
CDR3: CSAPRPRQMDYGYTF

size: once
J: TRBJ2-3
D: TRBD2
V: TRBV25-1
DNA: TGTGCCAGCAGTGACTCGGCAGCGGGAGGGCTAAGTAGCACAGATACGCAGTATTTT
CDR3: CASSDSAAGGLSSTDTQYF

size: medium-sized
J: TRBJ1-2
D: -
V: TRBV2
DNA: TGTGCCAGCAGGGAGACAGACTATGGCTACACCTTC
CDR3: CASRETDYGYTF